This T cell receptor beta chain was identified in a study of identical twins. TCRdb reprocessed the 5' RACE reads via MiXCR and lists one record per CDR3 protein. The data contain about 470,000 distinct CDR3 sequences, roughly 26% of them singletons. This clonotype was observed a few times. These data were also reused for a study on T cells expressing NK-cell markers. That study adds: These same clonotypes (in several donors) also led the CD3+CD56-NKG2C+ fraction.

Material: CD4+ T cells sorted from blood. This clonotype originated in a woman aged 18-29 years in good health.

The CDR3 reads CASSEQATIVGEQFF. CDR3 bases: TGTGCCAGCAGCGAACAAGCCACTATCGTCGGGGAGCAGTTCTTC. The chain joins TRBV25-1 to TRBJ2-1; D is uncertain. V was clipped by 6 bases and J by 10 bases, with 22 bases between them. The CDR3 consists of 15 residues. Germline CDR1 is MGHDK and CDR2 is SYGVNS.